These 30 T cell receptor beta chains were all obtained from the same sample, sequenced in a study of blood T cells in healthy people across ages. A second PCR, run for about 7 to 11 cycles, used a sample-barcoded 5' primer plus a J-beta primer mix. One entry per CDR3 protein, called by TCRdb with MiXCR from the 5' RACE reads. This sample has some 1,500,000 distinct CDR3 sequences; roughly 43% occur once, and the top ten carry around 4%. The sample taken for sequencing was blood. These receptor sequences come from a young woman in good health.

This clonotype has only a few counts. J is TRBJ1-2 and V is TRBV18; D is unresolved. The germline V gene has CDR1 KGHSH and CDR2 LQKENI. The CDR3 contains 15 residues. Deletions cut 7 bases from V and 6 bases from J, with 21 bases between. In DNA, the CDR3 is TGTGCCAGCTACAATCCAAGGTTCTTGGGAAATGGCTACACCTTC. This sequence encodes CASYNPRFLGNGYTF.

The chain has TRBV25-1 and TRBJ2-5; 7 bases line up with TRBD1. The ends lost 4 bases at V and 11 bases at J; junction bases unmatched: 16. This CDR3 has 15 residues. Germline loops: CDR1 MGHDK, CDR2 SYGVNS. The CDR3 DNA reads as TGTGCCAGCAGTGTAGGGGGCACGGGGAAGGATGAGCAGTACTTC. This translates into CASSVGGTGKDEQYF. Drawing the rest from reference TRBV25-1 and TRBJ2-5, the complete variable domain is EADIYQTPRYLVIGTGKKITLECSQTMGHDKMYWYQQDPGMELHLIHYSYGVNSTEKGDLSSESTVSRIRTEHFPLTLESARPSHTSQYLCASSVGGTGKDEQYFGPGTRLLVL.

J is TRBJ2-5 and V is TRBV6-2 or TRBV6-3; maybe TRBD2 (6 bases). The germline V gene encodes CDR1 MNHEY and CDR2 SVGEGT. Trimming removed 2 bases from V and 5 bases from J, with 18 bases in between. The CDR3 is 16 residues long. CDR3 sequence: CASSYIKGLPWETQYF. The CDR3 DNA follows: TGTGCCAGCAGTTACATCAAGGGACTCCCTTGGGAGACCCAGTACTTC.

The gene calls are TRBV29-1 and TRBJ1-2, with D possibly matching TRBD1 (5 bases). The CDR3 runs to 15 residues. Trimming cost V 5 bases and J 4 bases, with 20 bases left between them. Per the germline V gene, CDR1 is SQVTM and CDR2 is ANQGSEA. CDR3 sequence (DNA): TGCAGCGTTCCGGGCCTGGCGAAGAGGGGCTATGGCTACACCTTC. It codes for CSVPGLAKRGYGYTF.

V is TRBV20-1 and J is TRBJ1-5; 10 bases align to TRBD1. The V gene end was trimmed by 0 bases and the J gene end by 3 bases; junction bases not matched to a gene: 8. The CDR3 totals 17 residues. Germline V gene data show CDR1 as DFQATT and CDR2 as SNEGSKA (reference sequence). CDR3 DNA: TGCAGTGCTAGAGATGCAGGACAGGGGGATTACAATCAGCCCCAGCATTTT. It translates to CSARDAGQGDYNQPQHF.

Concerning this clonotype itself: At one end the junction does not follow the germline gene, possibly because of a read error. The V call is TRBV27, the J call TRBJ1-2, with D perhaps matching TRBD1 (6 bases). Germline values: CDR1 MNHEY, CDR2 SMNVEV (reference sequence). The CDR3 loop spans 14 amino acids. CDR3 protein: CAGSTPGQIAGYTF. CDR3 coding DNA: TGTGCCGGCAGTACACCGGGACAAATTGCGGGCTACACCTTC.

At least ten counts were recorded for this clonotype. The genes are TRBV20-1 and TRBJ2-3, with 13 nucleotides matching TRBD2. Unmatched junction bases numbered 4, after V lost 1 base and J lost 3 bases. Germline CDR1 is DFQATT and CDR2 is SNEGSKA (reference sequence). This CDR3 has 16 amino acids. The CDR3 loop is CSARGLAGGETDTQYF. CDR3 sequence (DNA): TGCAGTGCTAGAGGACTAGCGGGAGGTGAAACAGATACGCAGTATTTT.

A few counts support this clonotype. DNA for the CDR3: TGCAGCGTTGCTGGGCTAGGGAACACTGAAGCTTTCTTT. Translating it yields CSVAGLGNTEAFF. The chain carries TRBV29-1 and TRBJ1-1; D unclear. V was cut by 4 bases and J by 1 base, with 10 bases left in between. The CDR3 loop spans 13 amino acids. Per germline, CDR1 SQVTM and CDR2 ANQGSEA.

This clonotype was detected only a few times. V is TRBV12-3 or TRBV12-4 and J is TRBJ1-1, with 11 positions matching TRBD1. Unmatched junction bases numbered 4, after V lost 4 bases and J lost 0 bases. The CDR3 consists of 16 residues. CDR3 sequence reads: CASSSGTGGMNTEAFF. The CDR3 region has the DNA TGTGCCAGCAGTTCCGGGACAGGGGGGATGAACACTGAAGCTTTCTTT.

The V and J genes are TRBV12-3 or TRBV12-4 and TRBJ2-5; a possible D gene is TRBD2 (6 bases). The DNA matches TRBJ2-7 better at its end, which makes the J call doubtful. This CDR3 region has 14 residues. The CDR3 region has the DNA TGTGCCAGCAGTTTAGTACTAGCCCCCTACGAGCAGTACTTC. Protein: CASSLVLAPYEQYF.

As DNA, the CDR3 is TGCAGCGTTCCCTCGAGGGAAAGATGGGAGACCCAGTACTTC. This gives the protein CSVPSRERWETQYF. J is TRBJ2-5 and V is TRBV29-1; D perhaps matches TRBD2 (5 bases). Looked up from germline, CDR1 is SQVTM and CDR2 is ANQGSEA. CDR3 length: 14 residues. Trimming left V 5 bases short and J 5 bases short, with 18 bases between. Full variable domain (missing parts from reference TRBV29-1 and TRBJ2-5): SAVISQKPSRDICQRGTSLTIQCQVDSQVTMMFWYRQQPGQSLTLIATANQGSEATYESGFVIDKFPISRPNLTFSTLTVSNMSPEDSSIYLCSVPSRERWETQYFGPGTRLLVL.

This clonotype was picked up a small number of times. The V gene is TRBV6-2 or TRBV6-3, the J gene TRBJ1-1; D not resolved. Germline CDR1 is MNHEY and CDR2 is SVGEGT. This CDR3 comprises 17 residues. V lost 0 bases to trimming and J lost 3 bases, with 17 bases between them. The CDR3 spells CASSYSRTTRLDTEAFF. In DNA form, the CDR3 reads TGTGCCAGCAGTTACTCAAGAACAACTCGTCTGGACACTGAAGCTTTCTTT.

This clonotype was seen a few times. The chain carries TRBV4-1 and TRBJ2-3; D remains unclear. Germline CDR1 is MGHRA and CDR2 is YSYEKL. The CDR3 covers 12 residues. Trimming removed 2 bases at V and 9 bases at J, with 9 bases between. The CDR3 loop is CASSQPLGTQYF. The CDR3 DNA sequence: TGCGCCAGCAGCCAACCGTTGGGCACGCAGTATTTT.

This clonotype occurred a few times. V and J are TRBV7-2 and TRBJ2-7, with 8 bases aligning to TRBD2. CDR3 length equals 16 residues. Germline V lookup: CDR1 SGHTA, CDR2 FQGNSA. The junction had 9 bases not matched to a gene; V was cut back by 0 bases and J by 5 bases. The CDR3 loop reads CASSLARSGSLHEQYF. CDR3 bases: TGTGCCAGCAGCTTAGCGCGGAGCGGGAGTTTACACGAGCAGTACTTC.

The chain carries TRBV7-3 and TRBJ2-1, with TRBD1 matching 11 bases. Per germline, CDR1 SGHTA and CDR2 FQGTGA. This CDR3 spans 15 amino acids. The J segment lost 5 bases and the V segment lost 4 bases, leaving 4 bases of the junction unmatched. CDR3 bases: TGTGCCAGCAGCTGGGGACAGGGGGAAAACAATGAGCAGTTCTTC. This encodes CASSWGQGENNEQFF.

The chain is built from TRBV15 and TRBJ2-1; either TRBD1 or TRBD2 may fit D (5 bases each). TRBJ2-7 matches the DNA end more closely, so the J call is doubtful. This CDR3 spans 12 amino acids. The germline V gene has CDR1 LNHNV and CDR2 YYDKDF (reference sequence). The chain's CDR3 is CATSRWGNEQYF. CDR3 DNA: TGTGCCACCAGCAGATGGGGGAATGAGCAGTACTTC.

V usage is TRBV10-2 and J usage is TRBJ1-1; D possibly corresponds to TRBD1 (5 bases). The germline V and J ends were trimmed by 2 bases and 4 bases, with 8 bases remaining between them. CDR3 length: 13 residues. The germline gives CDR1 WSHSY, CDR2 SAAADI. CDR3 sequence: CASSERGATEAFF. The CDR3 bases are TGCGCCAGCAGTGAGAGAGGGGCCACTGAAGCTTTCTTT.

V usage is TRBV18 and J usage is TRBJ2-3; 9 bases fit TRBD1. The trim removed 6 bases at V and 3 bases at J, leaving 13 bases unmatched. In germline, CDR1 is KGHSH, CDR2 LQKENI. CDR3 length: 17 amino acids. CDR3 protein: CASSLEPRTGVTDTQYF. The CDR3 DNA is TGTGCCAGCTCCCTGGAACCTCGGACAGGGGTGACAGATACGCAGTATTTT.

The V and J genes are TRBV2 and TRBJ2-3; TRBD2 matches at 8 bases. V lost 7 bases, J lost 9 bases, and 6 bases stayed unmatched. Per germline, CDR1 SNHLY and CDR2 FYNNEI. CDR3 size: 12 residues. The CDR3 DNA follows: TGTGCCAGCATCGGGAGGGGAGACACGCAGTATTTT. This encodes CASIGRGDTQYF.

Points on this clonotype: The junction departs from germline at one end; a sequencing error may be responsible. The chain is built from TRBV5-1 and TRBJ1-1; a weak D match, TRBD1 (5 bases). The CDR3 covers 12 residues. Germline V gene lookup returns CDR1 SGHRS and CDR2 YFSETQ. The CDR3 spells CASSLGGTVAFF. CDR3 in DNA: TGCGCCAGCAGCTTGGGTGGGACTGTAGCTTTCTTT.

The chain combines TRBV19 with TRBJ2-1; 7 bases are shared with TRBD2. V was clipped by 3 bases and J by 8 bases; unmatched bases: 10. The germline gives CDR1 LNHDA, CDR2 SQIVND (reference sequence). This CDR3 contains 15 residues. This CDR3 reads CASSMGAGDFDEQFF. For the CDR3, the DNA is TGTGCCAGTAGTATGGGCGCGGGAGATTTCGATGAGCAGTTCTTC.

The V call is TRBV27, the J call TRBJ2-5, with D maybe TRBD1 (5 bases). Trimming removed 4 bases from V and 5 bases from J, with 14 bases in between. This CDR3 contains 14 residues. In germline, CDR1 is MNHEY, CDR2 SMNVEV (reference sequence). The CDR3 nucleotides read TGTGCCAGCAGTTCGCTAGACAGCAGGGAGACCCAGTACTTC. Encoded protein: CASSSLDSRETQYF.

In its sample, this clonotype was seen a few times. V gene TRBV20-1 combines with J gene TRBJ2-3; 13 nucleotides match TRBD2. CDR1 DFQATT and CDR2 SNEGSKA come from the germline V gene (reference sequence). This CDR3 contains 18 residues. With V trimmed by 5 bases and J by 2 bases, 13 bases remained unmatched. The CDR3: CSARRQGLAGVVTDTQYF. The CDR3 nucleotides read TGCAGTGCTCGCCGTCAAGGACTAGCGGGGGTCGTCACAGATACGCAGTATTTT.

The sample holds one count of this clonotype. This sequence joins TRBV4-2 and TRBJ1-2, with 12 bases lining up with TRBD1. V lost 2 bases, J lost 6 bases, and 7 bases stayed unmatched. In germline, CDR1 is LGHNA, CDR2 YNFKEQ. This CDR3 is built from 16 residues. This CDR3 reads CASSQPPGQGAHGYTF. CDR3 DNA: TGTGCCAGCAGCCAACCACCGGGACAGGGGGCACATGGCTACACCTTC.

The chain combines TRBV20-1 with TRBJ1-1, with 7 bases that match TRBD1. The CDR3 runs 18 residues. CDR1 DFQATT and CDR2 SNEGSKA come from the germline V gene (reference sequence). V gave up 1 base and J gave up 2 bases; unmatched junction bases: 16. CDR3: CSARAYRTGHQRNTEAFF. The CDR3 DNA follows: TGCAGTGCTAGAGCGTATAGGACAGGACACCAAAGAAACACTGAAGCTTTCTTT.

With respect to this clonotype: Compared with germline, one end of the junction differs, possibly owing to a read error. As DNA, the CDR3 is TGTGTCAGCAGCCAAACCAGGGACAATGAGCAGTTCTTC. Translating it yields CVSSQTRDNEQFF. The chain employs TRBV3-1 and TRBJ2-1, with D maybe TRBD1 (5 bases). The CDR3 contains 13 residues. CDR1 and CDR2 (germline): LGHDT, YNNKEL (reference sequence).

This clonotype was counted only a few times. V and J are TRBV29-1 and TRBJ1-1; tentative D call: TRBD1 (6 bases). V lost 2 bases and J lost 3, with 13 bases in between. CDR3 size: 14 residues. The V gene's germline CDR1 is SQVTM and CDR2 ANQGSEA. The CDR3 bases are TGCAGCGTTGAATCAGGGGCAGGGGACACTGAAGCTTTCTTT. Translating gives CSVESGAGDTEAFF.

Here the CDR3 reads CASSPNGVETQYF. In DNA, the CDR3 is TGCGCCAGCAGCCCTAATGGCGTAGAGACCCAGTACTTC. The chain joins TRBV5-1 to TRBJ2-5; D ambiguous. Germline V lookup: CDR1 SGHRS, CDR2 YFSETQ. V was cut by 4 bases and J by 4 bases, with 11 bases left in between. CDR3 length: 13 amino acids.

The chain uses TRBV12-3 or TRBV12-4 and TRBJ2-7; 7 bases match TRBD2. Matching the DNA end better, TRBJ2-5 makes the J call doubtful. The CDR3 extends over 15 amino acids. CDR3 bases: TGTGCCAGCAGTTCGTGGAAGGTCGGGGGGGAGACCCAGTACTTC. As protein: CASSSWKVGGETQYF.

This chain connects TRBV27 to TRBJ1-4; 9 bases map to TRBD1. J was trimmed by 10 bases and V by 3 bases; bases with no gene match: 6. Germline V gene data show CDR1 as MNHEY and CDR2 as SMNVEV (reference sequence). The CDR3 contains 14 residues. In nucleotides, the CDR3 is TGTGCCAGCAGTTTGGGGACAGGGTATGGAAAACTGTTTTTT. Protein sequence: CASSLGTGYGKLFF. The full variable domain, with the rest looked up from reference TRBV27 and TRBJ1-4, is EAQVTQNPRYLITVTGKKLTVTCSQNMNHEYMSWYRQDPGLGLRQIYYSMNVEVTDKGDVPEGYKVSRKEKRNFPLILESPSPNQTSLYFCASSLGTGYGKLFFGSGTQLSVL.